Shown below are 8 T cell receptor beta chains from a single sample sequenced in a study of Graves' ophthalmopathy and Graves' hyperthyroidism. Transcripts of RNA were the source for amplifying TCR beta CDR3 regions. Following a first-round RT-PCR that used HTBI primers, a second-round multiplex PCR was carried out. TCRdb re-derived calls from the multiplex PCR reads in MiXCR, one entry per CDR3 protein. This sample has approximately 41,000 distinct CDR3 sequences, with approximately 52% found just once. Material: peripheral blood. Source of these receptors: an adult man with Graves' ophthalmopathy.

This clonotype showed up just once. The rearrangement links TRBV20-1 to TRBJ2-1; TRBD2 matches 8 bases. This CDR3 has 14 amino acids. Losses at the gene ends were 6 bases for V and 0 bases for J; bases not matched to a gene: 4. Germline assignment: CDR1 DFQATT and CDR2 SNEGSKA (reference sequence). The CDR3 region is CSAPGTSSYNEQFF. For the CDR3, the DNA is TGCAGTGCACCCGGGACTAGCTCCTACAATGAGCAGTTCTTC.

This chain connects TRBV15 to TRBJ1-6; D gene uncertain. Per germline, CDR1 LNHNV and CDR2 YYDKDF (reference sequence). The CDR3 is 13 residues long. Trimming left V 3 bases short and J 14 bases short, with 14 bases between. The CDR3 spells CATSSEVLGALHF. The CDR3 DNA follows: TGTGCCACCAGCAGTGAAGTGCTTGGGGCCCTCCACTTT.

The rearrangement links TRBV5-6 to TRBJ1-1; 12 bases map to TRBD1. V shed 3 bases and J 4 bases; nucleotides not matched to a gene: 7. This CDR3 contains 16 residues. Germline lookup yields CDR1 SGHDT and CDR2 YYEEEE. CDR3 sequence reads: CASSWGQGARGTEAFF. CDR3 sequence (DNA): TGTGCCAGCAGCTGGGGACAGGGGGCCAGGGGCACTGAAGCTTTCTTT.

The gene calls are TRBV24-1 and TRBJ1-1, with a tentative D call TRBD1 (5 bases). CDR1 is KGHDR, CDR2 SFDVKD, per germline. The CDR3 contains 13 residues. V dropped 9 bases and J dropped 4 bases, with 14 bases sitting between them. CDR3 sequence (DNA): TGTGCCACCCATGCGGGGGTAGGCACTGAAGCTTTCTTT. The encoded protein is CATHAGVGTEAFF.

Points on this clonotype: Likely a read error: the CDR3 ends without its conserved phenylalanine or tryptophan. This rearrangement joins TRBV29-1 to TRBJ1-5; tentatively, D is TRBD1 (6 bases). The germline gives CDR1 SQVTM, CDR2 ANQGSEA. There are 13 residues in the CDR3. The CDR3, as DNA: TGCTGCGTTGGGACACGTATCAATCAGCCCCAGCATGTT. It is translated as CCVGTRINQPQHV.

As regards this clonotype: One junction end disagrees with the germline gene, perhaps due to a read error. This chain connects TRBV7-7 to TRBJ2-7; D is perhaps TRBD2 (5 bases). CDR3 length: 13 residues. Germline loops: CDR1 SSHAT, CDR2 FNYEAQ (reference sequence). Here the CDR3 DNA reads TGTGCTAGCAGCTTAGCGAAGACGGCCGAGCAGTACTTC. It translates to CASSLAKTAEQYF. The variable domain in full, with the rest retrieved from reference TRBV7-7 and TRBJ2-7, is GAGVSQSPRYKVTKRGQDVTLRCDPISSHATLYWYQQALGQGPEFLTYFNYEAQPDKSGLPSDRFSAERPEGSISTLTIQRTEQRDSAMYRCASSLAKTAEQYFGPGTRLTVT.

The sample holds a few counts of this clonotype. The chain combines TRBV28 with TRBJ2-4; weak D call: TRBD2 (5 bases). Looked up from germline, CDR1 is MDHEN and CDR2 is SYDVKM. Trimming removed 10 bases at V and 5 bases at J, with 15 bases between. This CDR3 has 13 amino acids. The CDR3 DNA reads as TGTGCCACCGAGGTAGAGGGAGAAAACATTCAGTACTTC. Protein product: CATEVEGENIQYF.

This clonotype was detected ten times or more. V is TRBV13 and J is TRBJ2-3; TRBD2 matches at 9 bases. Germline values: CDR1 PRHDT, CDR2 FYEKMQ (reference sequence). Germline trimming cut 1 base from V and 2 bases from J; bases unmatched to any gene: 7. The CDR3 totals 17 residues. For the CDR3, the DNA is TGTGCCAGCAGCTTAGCCAAGGGACTAGCCCTCACAGATACGCAGTATTTT. It translates to CASSLAKGLALTDTQYF.